Included here is one T cell receptor beta chain sequence, with context. Antigen: not known. The entry originates in a study of CD8 T cell repertoires and HIV-1 epitope variants. Study as a whole: Each of Twenty-five Gag and Nef epitope peptides stimulated a separate culture. Separate from the cultures, 1M uncultured T cells served as baseline. Study results and limitations: Some ten antigen-specific TCR beta clonotypes were found; about six seemed cross-reactive to variants. No clonotypes responded to the TAALDMSHF plasma variant; five or six recognized KF9, one HW9.

Some clones are missing from TCRdb's copy, which holds only in-frame ones; the method was immunoSEQ multiplex PCR. The profile covers some 87,000 clones, with just under 75% appearing a single time and under 30% taken by the ten largest. The CDR3 is made up of 13 amino acids. Germline loops: CDR1 MNHEY, CDR2 SMNVEV (reference sequence). The germline V and J ends were trimmed by 5 bases and 3 bases, with 8 bases remaining between them. The specimen was uncultured baseline CD8+ T cells from peripheral blood mononuclear cells (PBMCs). The origin of this receptor is a male donor with HIV. The genes are TRBV27 and TRBJ1-5; D not certain. For the CDR3, the DNA is TGTGCCAGCAGTCTTCAGGTCAATCAGCCCCAGCATTTT. Amino acid sequence: CASSLQVNQPQHF.